Given below is one T cell receptor beta chain in context. The antigen is unknown. The data derive from a study of T cell responses to AZD1222 COVID-19 vaccine. Germline lookup yields CDR1 MNHEY and CDR2 SMNVEV (reference sequence). The length of the CDR3 is 16 residues. The ends lost 5 bases at V and 3 bases at J; junction bases unmatched: 8. Study outcomes and limitations: Spike-wide coverage was observed for vaccine-associated CD4 TCRs, with dominant responses at 160-218 and 743-854. The breadth and depth of Spike-specific TCRs increased once two AZD1222 doses had been given. Repertoire sampling was restricted to post-peak T cell response timepoints. Most donors were white British and more were female, and clonal diversity was possibly underestimated.

TCRdb keeps only in-frame clones here, not all; method: immunoSEQ multiplex PCR. The data show some 150,000 clones, around 88% seen once. The chain has TRBV27 and TRBJ2-2; 8 bases are a match to TRBD2. Sequences were derived from peripheral blood, sampled on day 0 of MenACWY control vaccination. This clonotype originated in an adult in good health. CDR3 amino acids: CASSPPAGADTGELFF. In DNA, the CDR3 is TGTGCCAGCAGTCCCCCAGCGGGAGCGGACACCGGGGAGCTGTTTTTT.